The clone carrying this T cell receptor beta chain was seen more than once but under ten times. The sample belongs to a study of shared T cell receptors in the human thymus. Repertoires were generated with immunoSEQ multiplex PCR, while TCRdb's copy carries only in-frame clones and drops some. The sample consists of hundreds of thousands of clones, around nine tenths of them appearing once. J gave up 4 bases and V 5 bases, and 8 bases lay outside the gene matches. The CDR3 contains 14 residues. The V gene's germline CDR1 is SGHRS and CDR2 YFSETQ. This sample also belongs to another study, concerning human thymus T cells. That source notes: Donation was from healthy Finnish infants who were having corrective surgery that addressed congenital heart defects. The thymus was resected at corrective cardiac surgery. Seemingly biased V and J gene usage marked thymic and blood repertoires.

The clonotype was recovered from a boy less than two years old with a congenital heart defect. The sample consisted of thymocytes. The chain combines TRBV5-1 with TRBJ1-1; TRBD1 matches at 7 bases. As DNA, the CDR3 is TGCGCCAGCAGAATAAACAGGGGTCCCACTGAAGCTTTCTTT. Translation: CASRINRGPTEAFF.